This entry describes one T cell receptor (beta chain). Its antigen is unknown. No much larger clone exists at a distance of one base, and base qualities are not known. These data come from a study of cytomegalovirus exposure and HLA in healthy donors (dated by TCRdb to between 2016 and 2019). Describing the broader study: According to an earlier analysis of 587 of the donors, 150 million to 200 million T cells yielded some 120 million unique TCR beta sequences and about 280 Gb of sequence data. Genome-wide SNP genotypes for about three fifths of the 666 donors were used in a later genetic analysis, which treated that subset as a discovery cohort. An earlier analysis of around 540 of the donors applied high-throughput TCR beta sequencing to assess whether each TCR beta V gene segment acted as functional or pseudogenic. The T cell repertoires of 666 subjects were profiled by immunosequencing and related to cytomegalovirus serostatus. In addition to the first cohort of roughly 700 subjects, a separate validation cohort of 100 to 150 different subjects was used. Among over 350 genotyped donors of the cohort, an average of about 240,000 unique TCR beta nucleotide sequences were sequenced per donor, roughly 18% of them non-productive. All discovery cohort repertoires had been generated using a single sequencing platform. An early release covering 550 to 700 HLA-typed donors comprised around 300 gigabases of sequencing data and around 80 million unique TCR sequences. The study was designed to test whether signatures of past pathogen exposure could be identified by cataloging public T cell receptors. High-throughput TCR immunosequencing, statistical association of individual TCRs with disease status, and machine learning were combined to predict cytomegalovirus infection status. HLA typing covered class I and class II loci at four-digit resolution. The number of donors typed differed by locus, with 629-630 for A, B, C, DRB1 and DQB1, approximately 500 for DQA1, 600 to 610 for DPA1, and some 440 for DPB1. To study patterns of TCR occurrence, a later analysis re-analyzed previously published TCR beta repertoires from just over 650 donors and added high-resolution HLA genotyping. Donor age, sex, ethnicity and CMV serostatus were compiled alongside the repertoire data. Rather than drawing on any new phenotypic data, the later analysis identified candidate immune exposures from TCR beta sequences and the way those sequences occurred across donors. Among the roughly 410 genotyped donors, 75% to 90% belonged to the genetic ancestry cluster associated with self-reported Caucasian donors. Several DR-DQ haplotypes were treated as single units for association and clustering because of strong linkage in the cohort. The research as a whole found: A later genetic analysis reported fewer N-insertions in productive TCRs among donors in an Asian-associated ancestry cluster than the approximately 700-donor mean. A later analysis found that HLA-associated TCR beta chains were more clonally expanded and had lower generation probabilities than equally common non-associated chains. When HLA alleles, especially DR and DQ, strongly co-occurred, attributing TCR associations to individual alleles was difficult. Sequencing depth was assumed to be roughly uniform across donors in the presence/absence analyses, though that assumption may not hold. Most CMV-associated TCR beta chains appeared to be HLA-restricted in a later analysis, and the HLA associations seemed to be driven largely by CMV exposure. A group of highly shared sequence variants was considered likely to be a technical artifact of the sequencing pipeline. The authors suggested that the approach could potentially be generalized to other disease states and immunological phenotypes. A later analysis found that TCR association rates varied across HLA loci, with DRB1 alleles showing the most associated TCRs and HLA-C alleles the fewest. Three of the identified cytomegalovirus-associated TCR beta chains were confirmed in vitro to be specific for cytomegalovirus antigens. In an earlier analysis of 450 to 750 of the donors, most TCR beta V segments appeared in productive rearrangements about 87% or about 30% of the time, broadly matching IMGT annotations. A further reported finding was that TCR beta sequences accurately predicted the HLA-A and HLA-B alleles for most subjects in the first cohort. In a later genetic analysis, a missense DCLRE1C variant was associated with V-gene and J-gene trimming of TCR beta chains, and the association was replicated in an independent cohort. For the cohort, immune exposure information was limited to CMV serostatus. In both the original and validation cohorts, the classifier was reported to diagnose cytomegalovirus status with high specificity and sensitivity. Several of the top co-occurrence clusters appeared to be linked to parvovirus B19, influenza, CMV and Epstein-Barr virus, according to a later analysis. Some IMGT-functional V segments, including TRBV6-2 and TRBV6-3, could not be distinguished by the 87-base-pair reads and were therefore excluded. Specific HLA alleles were associated with 18,000 or so TCR beta sequences at a false discovery rate of 0.05 in a later analysis. Because counts were too low, approximately 18 rarely observed V segments, including chromosome 9 orphons, were excluded from the earlier analysis of around 640 of the donors. In the study, approximately 150 TCR beta chains were listed as associated with cytomegalovirus. HLA typing was unavailable for some donors at each locus, so association tests used only the typed subset. The cohort was sequenced for TCR beta chains only, and without alpha or paired-chain data the features that could be detected were limited. Correlated functional status among segregating V segments might reflect linkage disequilibrium, but an unknown experimental factor could not be ruled out. Across donors, most TCR sequences were observed very rarely, whereas some public TCRs were present in many individuals.

The cohort consisted of 650 to 850 healthy bone marrow donors. At the time of sampling, all cohort members were nominally healthy, though unrecorded immune exposures were likely present. The donor tested CMV seronegative, placing the donor among the roughly 340 seronegative members of the cohort. Every donor gave a peripheral blood sample, and the peripheral blood mononuclear cells from that sample were used for TCR beta sequencing. The Qiagen DNeasy Blood Extraction Kit was used to extract genomic DNA from the blood cell samples. Between the V and J ends, shortened by 5 bases and 5 bases respectively, the junction contains 15 bases. The CDR3 numbers 14 residues from cysteine through phenylalanine. CDR3 DNA is the only sequence kept; it has 42 bases, read in frame from the first base. The germline V gene provides CDR1 SGHAT and CDR2 FQNNGV. Libraries were constructed by the immunoSEQ multiplex PCR assay. For the multiplex PCR, a mixture combining 60 forward primers for TCR Vbeta segments and 13 reverse primers for TCR Jbeta segments was used. The CDR3 region of rearranged TCR beta genes was amplified from genomic DNA with a multiplex PCR assay. The Illumina HiSeq System was used to sequence the amplified TCR beta libraries as 87-base-pair reads. In the paper's pipeline: In a later analysis, tens of millions of unique TCR beta chains were counted across the roughly 670 repertoires, and approximately 9.9 million of these chains were shared by at least two donors. Raw reads were error-corrected and collapsed into unique sequences by a nearest-neighbor algorithm in which closely related sequences were merged to remove PCR and sequencing errors. To assign V, D and J gene segments, CDR3 sequences were aligned to IMGT reference sequences. For a sequence to be retained, a match of at least six nucleotides to both a V gene segment and a J gene segment was required. A rearrangement was called productive if the CDR3 had no stop codons and remained in frame with V and J, and every other rearrangement was called non-productive. Following IMGT convention, CDR3 was defined as the stretch from the second conserved V-encoded cysteine to the conserved J-encoded phenylalanine. Sequences without an unambiguous match to a single V gene segment were excluded from the earlier analysis of 587 of the donors. In an earlier analysis of approximately 590 of the donors, V segments were called functional above 56.7% productive rearrangements and were called segregating when the between-donor standard deviation exceeded 5%. To diagnose cytomegalovirus status from the catalog of TCR beta chain sequences, a statistical classification framework was built. In a later analysis, V and J genes were assigned by comparing TCR nucleotide sequences against IMGT/GENE-DB human TR gene sequences. In a later analysis, CDR3 sequences and most-parsimonious VDJ recombination scenarios were assigned using the TCRdist pipeline. In a later analysis, every TCR beta chain was defined by the combination of its CDR3 amino acid sequence and its V-gene family, and reads without a unique V-gene family were dropped. As a way to deal with suspected cross-contamination and a sequencing artifact, a later analysis dropped 450 to 600 nucleotide sequences that were highly shared and had low generation probability. In a later analysis, a clonal expansion index was calculated for each public chain from normalized within-repertoire ranks of inferred template counts. A later analysis computed generation probabilities with a VDJ recombination model fitted to out-of-frame rearrangements, and checked the results against IGoR. In a later analysis, TCR-TCR, TCR-HLA and TCR-CMV co-occurrence was scored with hypergeometric tests, and a repertoire-size bias correction was applied to TCR pairs. To estimate false discovery rates, a later analysis permuted the HLA or CMV assignments 20 times. In a later analysis, co-occurring TCRs were grouped using DBSCAN, with TCRdist sequence similarity added in when clustering inside HLA-allele-positive subsets. Repertoires with fewer than 30,000 or more than 120,000 public chains were left out of co-occurrence clustering, as were five repertoires with anomalous nucleotide sharing. In its TCRdb copy, this immuneACCESS table keeps in-frame sequences only and misses some clones. Where compared with another copy, unresolved V genes explain less than half of these, and the others have no known cause. V, J and clone size derive from that table, while D and trimming were established from the DNA sequence. Across this sample there are over 150,000 clones, with around 74% seen only once. The ten largest account for approximately 3% of the sample.

The rearrangement combines TRBV11-2 with TRBJ2-5, and possibly TRBD2, on 5 matching bases. The sequencing input was PBMCs. The receptor was derived from a man between 18 and 29 years old in good health and CMV-seronegative. Here the CDR3 is given as CASSDPGLRETQYF. The DNA sequence follows: TGTGCCAGCAGCGACCCGGGGTTAAGGGAGACCCAGTACTTC.